This TCR beta chain was identified during a study of beta chain features in type 1 diabetes. The CDR3 has 13 residues. Germline values: CDR1 LNHDA, CDR2 SQIVND (reference sequence). V was pared by 4 bases and J by 11 bases, with 5 bases of the junction left unmatched. As for this clone: Its target is not known.

Findings of the study overall: Shorter TCRB CDR3s, moderately but significantly so, marked every one of the four CD4+ subsets in Type 1 diabetes patients. The naive, central memory and Treg TCRB repertoires of patients appeared to be more similar to one another than those of healthy donors. In patients and controls equally, PCR might favor templates that are shorter. VDJ junctions sequenced from type 1 diabetes patients showed fewer insertions and more deletions.

The investigators reverse transcribed all of the isolated RNA, so they sequenced expressed TCRB transcripts. Sequenced by immunoSEQ multiplex PCR; TCRdb stores in-frame clones only, minus some. The sample holds some 140,000 clones, approximately 10% seen once. The rearrangement uses TRBV19 and TRBJ1-6; 7 positions agree with TRBD1. This TCR came from a man aged 25 to 45 with type 1 diabetes. Sequencing was done on a sample of central memory CD4+ T cells from blood. This chain's CDR3 is CASSTEQGPPLHF. In DNA, the CDR3 is TGTGCCAGTAGTACCGAACAGGGGCCACCCCTCCACTTT.